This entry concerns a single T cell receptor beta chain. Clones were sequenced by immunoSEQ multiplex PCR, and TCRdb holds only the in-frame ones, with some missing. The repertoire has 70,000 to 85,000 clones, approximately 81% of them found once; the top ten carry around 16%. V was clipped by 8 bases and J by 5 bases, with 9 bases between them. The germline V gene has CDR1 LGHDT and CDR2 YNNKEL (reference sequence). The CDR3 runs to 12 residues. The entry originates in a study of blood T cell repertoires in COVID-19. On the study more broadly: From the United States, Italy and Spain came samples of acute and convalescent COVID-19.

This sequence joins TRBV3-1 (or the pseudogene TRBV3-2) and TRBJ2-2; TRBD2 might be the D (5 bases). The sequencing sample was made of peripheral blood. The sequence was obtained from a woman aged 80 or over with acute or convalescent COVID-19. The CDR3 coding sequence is TGTGCCAGCGGCCGAGGGACCGGGGAGCTGTTTTTT. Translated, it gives CASGRGTGELFF.